The present TCR beta chain was sequenced within a study of blood T cell repertoires in COVID-19 (dated by TCRdb to about 2020). About the investigation overall: The collaborator samples originated in the United States, Italy and Spain and spanned the acute and convalescent phases of COVID-19. The prospective study material was composed of cDNA or gDNA derived from T cells, B-cell-depleted T cells, or PBMCs. Subjects who had been exposed to COVID-19, were actively infected with it, or had recovered from it provided the deeply sampled blood TCRbeta repertoires that made up the dataset. The samples were drawn from two sources: the first 160 participants of the ongoing ImmuneRACE study, and 950 to 1,500 subjects contributed by 6 global collaborators. A freely available public database, intended as a resource for researchers studying the immune response to SARS-CoV-2, is where the repertoires were released. Nearly every sample came with metadata listing a de-identified subject ID, COVID-19 status, age in years and sex. Where available, HLA class I and class II types were obtained from metadata supplied by the sample provider rather than from assay-based typing. Broader findings and caveats from the paper: The amount of clinical and demographic metadata varied by source and participant and was provided uncurated.

About this clone: Its specific antigen is unknown. Base qualities were left out, and no much larger clone turns up one base away.

TCRbeta CDR3 regions were amplified from genomic DNA by means of the immunoSEQ Assay, a bias-controlled multiplex PCR. On the authors' methods: The number of nucleated cells in each sample was estimated from the amplification of reference gene primers within the assay. To quantify the absolute abundance of each unique TCRbeta CDR3 rearrangement, sequence reads were collapsed and filtered. For each sample, productive Simpson clonality was calculated by taking the square root of Simpson's diversity index across productive rearrangements. In its TCRdb copy, this immuneACCESS table keeps in-frame sequences only and misses some clones. Where compared with another copy, unresolved V genes explain less than half of these, and the others have no known cause. D and trimming were read from the DNA, whereas the V and J calls and clone size are those reported in that table. The sample profile shows fewer than 85,000 clones; around 90% of them were found once. Over 8.5% of the sample rests with the top ten.

Relative to germline, V is 0 bases shorter and J is 1 base shorter, with 10 bases between their ends. CDR1 and CDR2 were assigned from the germline V gene (reference sequence) as MNHNY and SVGAGI. The CDR3 contains 16 residues, cysteine and phenylalanine counted. The entry retains the CDR3 DNA only, 48 bases that are in frame from base 1. Whole blood was collected in K2EDTA tubes by collaborating institutions according to the institutions' own protocols. Collaborator samples were shipped for TCRbeta analysis as frozen whole blood, isolated PBMCs, or DNA extracted from either sample type. This receptor was obtained from a human donor in a cohort sampled during active COVID-19. Sequenced sample: peripheral blood. The sequence links TRBV6-6 to TRBJ2-1, with a tentative D gene TRBD2 over 6 matching bases. The CDR3 region has the sequence CASSYSPGLSYNEQFF. The DNA sequence is TGTGCCAGCAGTTACTCCCCGGGACTGTCCTACAATGAGCAGTTCTTC.